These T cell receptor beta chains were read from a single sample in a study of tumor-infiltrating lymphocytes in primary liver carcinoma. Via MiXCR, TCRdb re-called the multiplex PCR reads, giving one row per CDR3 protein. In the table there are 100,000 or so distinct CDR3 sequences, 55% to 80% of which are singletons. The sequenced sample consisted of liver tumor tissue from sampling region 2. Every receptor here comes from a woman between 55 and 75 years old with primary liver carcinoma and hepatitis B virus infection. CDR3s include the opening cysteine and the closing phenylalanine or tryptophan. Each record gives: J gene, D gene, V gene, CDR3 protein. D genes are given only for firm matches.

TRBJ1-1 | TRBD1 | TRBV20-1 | CIAERQGASDEAFF
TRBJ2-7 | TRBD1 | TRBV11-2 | CASSLASGTGDYEQYF
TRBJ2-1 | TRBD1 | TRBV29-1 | CSVKDRVGNEQFF
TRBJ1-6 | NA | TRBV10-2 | CASRSGLNNSPLHF
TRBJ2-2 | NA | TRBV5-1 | CASSSTWNTGELFF
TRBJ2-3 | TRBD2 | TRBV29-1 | CSVNGTSVERRDTQYF
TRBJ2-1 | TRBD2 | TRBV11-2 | CVSSLISGLGYNEQFF
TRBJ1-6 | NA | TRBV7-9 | CASSSETRDSPLHF
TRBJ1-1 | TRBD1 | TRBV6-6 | CASKETGRTKAFF
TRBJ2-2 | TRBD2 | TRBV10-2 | CASRTSGGNTGELCF
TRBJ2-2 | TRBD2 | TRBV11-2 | CTSSSSGEPFF
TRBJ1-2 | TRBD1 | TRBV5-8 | CASSPGGEYGYTF
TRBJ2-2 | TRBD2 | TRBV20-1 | CSARGGSTGELFF
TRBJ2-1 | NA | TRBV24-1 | CANSDLQPGSYNEQFF
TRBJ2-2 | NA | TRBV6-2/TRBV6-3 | CAGLTPGGELSF
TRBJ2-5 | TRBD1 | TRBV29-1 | CSVGSGGQGLETQHF
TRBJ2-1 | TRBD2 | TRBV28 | CASSSPGLALNEQFF
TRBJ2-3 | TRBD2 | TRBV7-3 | CAGSLKSGSIDTQYF
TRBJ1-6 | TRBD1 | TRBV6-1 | CASRRDRDNSSLHF
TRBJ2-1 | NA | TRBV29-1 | CSVQHNVRRPSMNNEQFF
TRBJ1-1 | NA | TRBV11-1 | CANSLMSSNTEAFF
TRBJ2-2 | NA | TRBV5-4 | CASSQGASGYTGELSF
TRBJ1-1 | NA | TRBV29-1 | CSVDGPGGYAEAFF
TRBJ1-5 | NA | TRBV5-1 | CVSSYGGGQPQHF
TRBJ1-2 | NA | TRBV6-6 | CASSYPPLEQRNYGHTF
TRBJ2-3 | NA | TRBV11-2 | CTSSFGSIDTQYF
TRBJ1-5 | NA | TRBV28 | CASSVRGLGNQPQHF
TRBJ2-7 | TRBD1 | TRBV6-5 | CASGLAGTGRDEQHF
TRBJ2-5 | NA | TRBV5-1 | CTSSPGAQETQYF
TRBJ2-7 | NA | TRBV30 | CAWRFSSEQYF
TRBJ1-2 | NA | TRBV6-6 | CASIDEGVVGYTF
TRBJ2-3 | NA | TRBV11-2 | CASSQRRRNSQYF
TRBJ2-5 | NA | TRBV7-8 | CAGSPRDGPTSAQYF
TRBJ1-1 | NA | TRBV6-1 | CTSGVRGNTEAFF
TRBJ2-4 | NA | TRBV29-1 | CSVASFLLENIQYF
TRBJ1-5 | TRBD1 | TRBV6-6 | CTNSKSRLTGRGNQPQHF
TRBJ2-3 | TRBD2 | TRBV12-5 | CASGPGLAGGVDTQYF
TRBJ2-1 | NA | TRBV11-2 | CASSLGDTAVNERFF
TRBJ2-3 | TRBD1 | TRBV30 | CAWRRQGASDTRYF